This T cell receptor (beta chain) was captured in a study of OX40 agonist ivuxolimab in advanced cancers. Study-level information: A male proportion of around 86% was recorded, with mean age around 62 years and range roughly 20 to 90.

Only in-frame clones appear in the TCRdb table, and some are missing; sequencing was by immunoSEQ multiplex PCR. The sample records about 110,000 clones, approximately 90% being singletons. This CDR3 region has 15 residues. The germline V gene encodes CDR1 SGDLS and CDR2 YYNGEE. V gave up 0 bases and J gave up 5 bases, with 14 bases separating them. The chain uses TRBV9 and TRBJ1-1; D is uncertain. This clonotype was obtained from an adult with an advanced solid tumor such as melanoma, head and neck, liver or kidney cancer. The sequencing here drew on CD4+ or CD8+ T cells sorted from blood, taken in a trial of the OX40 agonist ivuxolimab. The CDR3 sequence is CASSVAGRSGTEAFF. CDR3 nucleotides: TGTGCCAGCAGCGTAGCGGGGAGGTCGGGGACTGAAGCTTTCTTT.